The clone carrying this TCR beta chain turned up a few times. A J-beta primer mix and a sample-barcoded 5' primer were used in a second PCR of roughly 7 to 12 cycles. TCRdb analysed the 5' RACE reads with MiXCR anew, one entry per CDR3 protein. The table shows 1.5 million to 2 million distinct CDR3 sequences, with roughly 49% occurring only once. This record belongs to a study of blood T cells in healthy people across ages. With V trimmed by 3 bases and J by 4 bases, 13 bases remained unmatched. The CDR3 consists of 17 residues. CDR1 SEHNR and CDR2 FQNEAQ come from the germline V gene (reference sequence).

The clonotype was recovered from a woman between 40 and 55 years old in good health. Sample: blood. This sequence joins TRBV7-9 and TRBJ2-7; TRBD2 agrees at 9 bases. The CDR3 nucleotides read TGTGCCAGCAGCTTGTTCCCGAGGACTAGCGAGGTGTACGAGCAGTACTTC. This gives the protein CASSLFPRTSEVYEQYF.